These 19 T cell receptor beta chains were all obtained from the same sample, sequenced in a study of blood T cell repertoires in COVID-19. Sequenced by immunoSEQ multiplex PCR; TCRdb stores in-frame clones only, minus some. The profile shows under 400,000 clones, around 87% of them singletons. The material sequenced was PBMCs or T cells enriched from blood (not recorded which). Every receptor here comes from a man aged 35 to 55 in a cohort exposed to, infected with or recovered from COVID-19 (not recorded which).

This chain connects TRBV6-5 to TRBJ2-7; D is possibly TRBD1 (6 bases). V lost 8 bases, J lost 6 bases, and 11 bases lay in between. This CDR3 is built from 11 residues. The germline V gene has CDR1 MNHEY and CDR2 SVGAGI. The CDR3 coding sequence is TGTGCCAGCCGGGACAACGGCGAGCAGTACTTC. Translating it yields CASRDNGEQYF.

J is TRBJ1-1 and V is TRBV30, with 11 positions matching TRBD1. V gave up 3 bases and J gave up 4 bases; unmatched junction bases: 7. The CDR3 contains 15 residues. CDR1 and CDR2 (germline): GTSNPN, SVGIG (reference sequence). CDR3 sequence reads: CAWSAGTGGATEAFF. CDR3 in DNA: TGTGCCTGGAGCGCCGGGACAGGGGGGGCCACTGAAGCTTTCTTT.

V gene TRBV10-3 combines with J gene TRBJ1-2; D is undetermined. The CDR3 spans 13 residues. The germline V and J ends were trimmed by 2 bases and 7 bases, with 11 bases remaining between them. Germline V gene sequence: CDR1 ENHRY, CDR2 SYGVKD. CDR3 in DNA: TGTGCCATCAGTGAGATGGCCCTCAGTGGCTACACCTTC. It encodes CAISEMALSGYTF.

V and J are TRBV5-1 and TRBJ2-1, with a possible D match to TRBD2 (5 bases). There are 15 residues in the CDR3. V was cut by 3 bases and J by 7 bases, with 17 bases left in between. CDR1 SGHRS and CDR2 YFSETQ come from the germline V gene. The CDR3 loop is CASSYRRDRGNEQFF. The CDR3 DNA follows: TGCGCCAGCAGCTATAGACGGGATAGAGGAAATGAGCAGTTCTTC.

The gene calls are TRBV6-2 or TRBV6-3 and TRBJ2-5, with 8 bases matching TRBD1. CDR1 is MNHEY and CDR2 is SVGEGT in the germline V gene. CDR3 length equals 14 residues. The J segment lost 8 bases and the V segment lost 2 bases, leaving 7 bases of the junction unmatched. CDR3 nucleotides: TGTGCCAGCAGTTACCTCAGGGGGCGCCTTACCCAGTACTTC. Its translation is CASSYLRGRLTQYF.

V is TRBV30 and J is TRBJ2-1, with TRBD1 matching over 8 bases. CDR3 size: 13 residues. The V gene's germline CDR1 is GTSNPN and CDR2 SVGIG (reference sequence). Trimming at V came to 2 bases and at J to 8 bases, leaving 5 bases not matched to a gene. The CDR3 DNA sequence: TGTGCCTGGAGTCTTACAGGGGGTCATGAGCAGTTCTTC. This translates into CAWSLTGGHEQFF.

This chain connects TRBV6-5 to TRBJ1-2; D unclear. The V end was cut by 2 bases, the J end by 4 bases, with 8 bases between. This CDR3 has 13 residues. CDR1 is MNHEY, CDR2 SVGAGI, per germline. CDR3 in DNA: TGTGCCAGCAGTTACAACACGGGCTATGGCTACACCTTC. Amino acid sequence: CASSYNTGYGYTF.

CDR3 in DNA: TGTGCCAGTAGTATAACCGCAGCGGGGGGTTTCTACGAGCAGTACTTC. Protein: CASSITAAGGFYEQYF. V is TRBV19 and J is TRBJ2-7; 9 bases align to TRBD2. Germline V CDR1 and CDR2: LNHDA, SQIVND (reference sequence). V was pared by 2 bases and J by 3 bases, with 8 bases of the junction left unmatched. The CDR3 totals 16 residues.

The CDR3 DNA reads as TGTGCCAGCAGCCTCCCCTCCGGGACAGCGAACACTGAAGCTTTCTTT. Amino acid sequence: CASSLPSGTANTEAFF. V gene TRBV9 combines with J gene TRBJ1-1; 7 nucleotides align to TRBD1. Germline lookup yields CDR1 SGDLS and CDR2 YYNGEE. The CDR3 sequence is 16 residues long. V trimming: 4 bases; J trimming: 1 base; junction bases outside the gene matches: 10.

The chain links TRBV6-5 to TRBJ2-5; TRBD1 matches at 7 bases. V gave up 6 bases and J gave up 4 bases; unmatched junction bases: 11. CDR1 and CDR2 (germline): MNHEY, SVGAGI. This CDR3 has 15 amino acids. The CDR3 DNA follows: TGTGCCAGCAGCAGTGGACAGGTGAAAAGAGAGACCCAGTACTTC. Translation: CASSSGQVKRETQYF.

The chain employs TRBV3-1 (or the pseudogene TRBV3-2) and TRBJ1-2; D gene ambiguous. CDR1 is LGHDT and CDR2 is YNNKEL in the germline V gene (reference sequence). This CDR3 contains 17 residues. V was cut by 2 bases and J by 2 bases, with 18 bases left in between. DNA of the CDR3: TGTGCCAGCAGCCAACGGCCTCACGGTTCAGGAAACTATGGCTACACCTTC. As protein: CASSQRPHGSGNYGYTF.

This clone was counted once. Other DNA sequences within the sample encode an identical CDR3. The CDR3 region has the DNA TGTGCCAGCAGCCTCGACAGTTCCTACGAGCAGTACTTC. Amino acid sequence: CASSLDSSYEQYF. The rearrangement links TRBV7-9 to TRBJ2-7; perhaps TRBD1 as D (5 bases). V lost 5 bases, J lost 1 base, and 9 bases lay in between. The CDR3 is made up of 13 amino acids. CDR1 is SEHNR and CDR2 is FQNEAQ in the germline V gene (reference sequence).

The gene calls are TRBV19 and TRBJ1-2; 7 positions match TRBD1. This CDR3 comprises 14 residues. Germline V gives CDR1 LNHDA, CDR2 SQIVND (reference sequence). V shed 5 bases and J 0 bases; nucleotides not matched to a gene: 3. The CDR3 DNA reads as TGTGCCAGTAGTTGGGGACAGACTAACTATGGCTACACCTTC. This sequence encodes CASSWGQTNYGYTF.

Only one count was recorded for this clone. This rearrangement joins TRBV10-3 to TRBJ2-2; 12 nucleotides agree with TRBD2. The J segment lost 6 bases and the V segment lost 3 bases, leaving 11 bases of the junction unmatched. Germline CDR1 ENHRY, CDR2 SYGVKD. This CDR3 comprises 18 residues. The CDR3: CAISEHSAGLAGPGELFF. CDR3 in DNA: TGTGCCATCAGTGAACACTCCGCCGGACTAGCGGGACCCGGGGAGCTGTTTTTT.

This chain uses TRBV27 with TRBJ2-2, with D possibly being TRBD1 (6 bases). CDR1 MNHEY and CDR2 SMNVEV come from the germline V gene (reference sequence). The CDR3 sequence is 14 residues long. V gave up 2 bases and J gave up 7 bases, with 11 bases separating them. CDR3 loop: CASSLTGRFGELFF. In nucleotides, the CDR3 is TGTGCCAGCAGTTTAACAGGGCGGTTCGGGGAGCTGTTTTTT.

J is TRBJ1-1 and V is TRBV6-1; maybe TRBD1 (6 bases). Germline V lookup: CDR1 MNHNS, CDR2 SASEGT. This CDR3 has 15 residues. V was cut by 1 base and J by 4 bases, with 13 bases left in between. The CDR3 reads CASSEGDRTVTEAFF. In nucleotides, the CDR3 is TGTGCCAGCAGTGAAGGAGACAGGACAGTCACTGAAGCTTTCTTT.

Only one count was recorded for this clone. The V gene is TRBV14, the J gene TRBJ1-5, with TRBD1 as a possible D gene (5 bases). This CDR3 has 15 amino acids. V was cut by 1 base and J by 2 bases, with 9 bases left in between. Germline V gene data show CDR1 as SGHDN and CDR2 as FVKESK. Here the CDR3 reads CASSQGGTRNQPQHF. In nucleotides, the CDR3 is TGTGCCAGCAGCCAAGGCGGGACTCGCAATCAGCCCCAGCATTTT. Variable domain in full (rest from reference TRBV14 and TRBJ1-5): EAGVTQFPSHSVIEKGQTVTLRCDPISGHDNLYWYRRVMGKEIKFLLHFVKESKQDESGMPNNRFLAERTGGTYSTLKVQPAELEDSGVYFCASSQGGTRNQPQHFGDGTRLSIL.

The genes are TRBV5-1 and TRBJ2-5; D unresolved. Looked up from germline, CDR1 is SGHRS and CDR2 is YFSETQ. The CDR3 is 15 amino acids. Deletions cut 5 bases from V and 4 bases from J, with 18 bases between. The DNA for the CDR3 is TGCGCCAGCAGTAATACACCCAATAAGTTAGAGACCCAGTACTTC. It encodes CASSNTPNKLETQYF.

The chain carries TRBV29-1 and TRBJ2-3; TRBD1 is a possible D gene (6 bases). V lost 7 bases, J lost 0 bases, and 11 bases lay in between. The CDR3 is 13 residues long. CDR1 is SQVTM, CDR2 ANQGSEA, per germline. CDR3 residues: CSGQGYSTDTQYF. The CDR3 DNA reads TGCAGCGGGCAGGGGTATAGCACAGATACGCAGTATTTT.